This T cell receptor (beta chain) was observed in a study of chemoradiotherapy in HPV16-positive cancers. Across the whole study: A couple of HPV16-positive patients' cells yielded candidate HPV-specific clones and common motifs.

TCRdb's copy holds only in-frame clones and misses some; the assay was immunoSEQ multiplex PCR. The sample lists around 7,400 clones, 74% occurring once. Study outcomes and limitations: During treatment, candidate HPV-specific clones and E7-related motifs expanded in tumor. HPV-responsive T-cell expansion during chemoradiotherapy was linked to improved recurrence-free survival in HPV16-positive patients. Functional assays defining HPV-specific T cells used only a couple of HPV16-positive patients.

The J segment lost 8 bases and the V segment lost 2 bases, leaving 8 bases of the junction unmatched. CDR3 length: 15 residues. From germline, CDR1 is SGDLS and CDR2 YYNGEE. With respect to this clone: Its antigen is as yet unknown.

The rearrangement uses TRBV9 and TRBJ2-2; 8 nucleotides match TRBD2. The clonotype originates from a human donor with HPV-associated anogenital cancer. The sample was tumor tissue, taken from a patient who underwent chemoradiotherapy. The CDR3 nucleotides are TGTGCCAGCAGCGTCCCCGGGAGGGGCGGAGGGGAGCTGTTTTTT. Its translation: CASSVPGRGGGELFF.